What follows are 28 T cell receptor beta chains derived from one specimen sequenced in a study of prognosis after radiotherapy for stage I lung cancer. TCR beta CDR3 amplification from genomic DNA was performed by two-round multiplex PCR. Amplification during the initial PCR round employed primers specific to each TRBV and TRBJ gene. TCRdb reanalysed the multiplex PCR reads using MiXCR and keeps one entry per CDR3 protein. The sample includes some 24,000 distinct CDR3 sequences, about 36% seen only once; the top ten take 62%. This specimen consisted of PBMCs, obtained before or after stereotactic body radiation therapy (not recorded which). The receptors originated from a donor aged 50 or older with non-small cell lung cancer.

Note on this clonotype: This may come from a read error, since a much larger clone is one base off. V is TRBV20-1 and J is TRBJ1-1; perhaps TRBD1 as D (6 bases). Trimming took off 7 bases at V and 2 bases at J, with 14 bases between the two ends. CDR1 and CDR2 (germline): DFQATT, SNEGSKA (reference sequence). This CDR3 region has 13 residues. The CDR3 DNA reads TGCAGTGTCAGAAGGGGGTCTAACACTGAAGCTTTCTTT. It codes for CSVRRGSNTEAFF.

Worth noting for this clonotype: A much larger clone differs by one base, so this may be a read error. The chain joins TRBV29-1 to TRBJ2-1; D gene uncertain. This CDR3 region has 11 residues. Germline assignment: CDR1 SQVTM and CDR2 ANQGSEA. V was cut by 7 bases and J by 7 bases, with 11 bases left in between. CDR3 coding DNA: TGCAGCGCTCGTCTGATAAATGAGCAGTTCTTC. It yields the protein CSARLINEQFF.

About this clonotype: A read error is possible here, since a much larger clone lies one base away. V is TRBV20-1 and J is TRBJ2-1; 8 bases are shared with TRBD2. From germline, CDR1 is DFQATT and CDR2 SNEGSKA (reference sequence). The CDR3 loop spans 17 amino acids. The ends lost 1 base at V and 6 bases at J; junction bases unmatched: 14. The CDR3 nucleotides read TGCAGTGCTAGAGTGCCCGGAGGACTAGCCACCACCAATGAGCAGTTCTTC. Its protein is CSARVPGGLATTNEQFF.

This clonotype was counted a single time. The CDR3 sequence: CASSEHGYAAFF. CDR3 coding DNA: TGTGCCAGCAGTGAACATGGGTATGCGGCTTTCTTT. V gene TRBV9 combines with J gene TRBJ1-1; no definite D call. V lost 5 bases and J 11 bases, leaving 16 bases between the germline ends. The CDR3 is made up of 12 amino acids. Germline assignment: CDR1 SGDLS and CDR2 YYNGEE.

This clonotype was recorded many times. The chain employs TRBV5-8 and TRBJ2-3; 7 bases match TRBD2. CDR3 length equals 14 residues. CDR1 and CDR2 (germline): SGHTS, YDEGEE. The J segment lost 5 bases and the V segment lost 4 bases, leaving 7 bases of the junction unmatched. As DNA, the CDR3 is TGTGCCAGCAGCGGGTCGGGAGGAGGAGATACGCAGTATTTT. It codes for CASSGSGGGDTQYF.

The sample holds many counts of this clonotype. The genes are TRBV6-2 or TRBV6-3 and TRBJ2-2; D is ambiguous. Germline assignment: CDR1 MNHEY and CDR2 SVGEGT. The CDR3 spans 11 residues. The V and J ends lost 8 bases and 5 bases respectively, with 6 bases between them. CDR3: CASEATGELFF. Written as DNA, the CDR3 is TGTGCCAGCGAGGCGACCGGGGAGCTGTTTTTT.

At least ten counts were recorded for this clonotype. This chain connects TRBV6-4 to TRBJ1-4, with TRBD1 matching 8 bases. Germline-derived CDR1 and CDR2 are MRHNA and SNTAGT. The trim removed 6 bases at V and 0 bases at J, leaving 18 bases unmatched. The CDR3 contains 20 residues. Here the CDR3 DNA reads TGTGCCAGCAGGGGTCATCCGAAGACAGGGGAAAGAGCAACTAATGAAAAACTGTTTTTT. It specifies CASRGHPKTGERATNEKLFF.

This clonotype was counted ten times or more. The CDR3 is CASSLIGYYEQYF. In DNA, the CDR3 is TGTGCCAGCAGTTTAATCGGGTATTACGAGCAGTACTTC. The genes are TRBV28 and TRBJ2-7, with D hard to call. Trimming stripped 2 bases from V and 4 bases from J, with 9 bases between. The CDR3 covers 13 residues. Germline CDR1 is MDHEN and CDR2 is SYDVKM.

This clonotype was counted ten times or more. The J gene is TRBJ2-7, the V gene TRBV20-1, with D perhaps matching TRBD1 or TRBD2 (5 bases each). V lost 8 bases and J 1 base, leaving 18 bases between the germline ends. The CDR3 is 14 residues long. The germline CDR1 and CDR2 sequences are DFQATT and SNEGSKA (reference sequence). Written as DNA, the CDR3 is TGCAGTATACTCCGGGACCCCCAGTCCTACGAGCAGTACTTC. Translating gives CSILRDPQSYEQYF.

This clonotype was seen ten or more times. This rearrangement joins TRBV11-2 to TRBJ2-1; 8 bases align to TRBD1. V lost 0 bases and J lost 6; bases outside the gene matches: 4. The CDR3 consists of 15 residues. Germline V gene sequence: CDR1 SGHAT, CDR2 FQNNGV. CDR3 protein: CASSLDQTGGNEQFF. The CDR3 DNA is TGTGCCAGCAGCTTAGACCAAACAGGGGGCAATGAGCAGTTCTTC. The whole variable domain, filled in from reference TRBV11-2 and TRBJ2-1, reads EAGVAQSPRYKIIEKRQSVAFWCNPISGHATLYWYQQILGQGPKLLIQFQNNGVVDDSQLPKDRFSAERLKGVDSTLKIQPAKLEDSAVYLCASSLDQTGGNEQFFGPGTRLTVL.

This clonotype was counted ten times or more. This sequence joins TRBV6-1 and TRBJ2-7, with D tentatively TRBD1 or TRBD2 (5 bases each). Germline CDR1 and CDR2: MNHNS and SASEGT. The V gene lost 0 bases and the J gene lost 12 bases, with 12 bases spanning the gap. CDR3 length: 12 amino acids. The CDR3 DNA reads as TGTGCCAGCAGTGAAGCGTGGGGGTTTTCGTACTTC. It codes for CASSEAWGFSYF.

V usage is TRBV25-1 and J usage is TRBJ1-1; tentatively, D is TRBD1 (5 bases). V shed 3 bases and J shed 6 bases, with 5 bases lying between them. The V gene's germline CDR1 is MGHDK and CDR2 SYGVNS. The CDR3 spans 11 residues. DNA of the CDR3: TGTGCCAGCAGTGAGGGGGCTGAAGCTTTCTTT. Translated, it gives CASSEGAEAFF.

As to this clonotype: A much larger clonotype is one base distant, so this may be a read error. The rearrangement uses TRBV11-3 and TRBJ2-1, with D perhaps given as TRBD1 or TRBD2 (5 bases each). The CDR3 is 14 amino acids. Trimming took 1 base from V and 8 from J, leaving 12 bases between them. CDR1 SGHNT and CDR2 YENEEA come from the germline V gene. CDR3 bases: TGTGCCAGCAGCTTAGGTGGGGCTAGCTATGAGCAGTTCTTC. This gives the protein CASSLGGASYEQFF.

This clonotype occurred many times. The rearrangement links TRBV29-1 to TRBJ2-3; maybe TRBD2 (5 bases). The length of the CDR3 is 14 residues. The V gene lost 7 bases and the J gene lost 6 bases, with 20 bases spanning the gap. CDR1 and CDR2 (germline): SQVTM, ANQGSEA. CDR3 DNA: TGCAGCGGTGCCCTGAGGTTGGGCGGGGATACGCAGTATTTT. This sequence encodes CSGALRLGGDTQYF.

About this clonotype: One base away lies a much larger clone, so this may be a sequencing read error. V gene TRBV20-1 combines with J gene TRBJ2-7; 10 bases are a match to TRBD1. The V and J ends lost 6 bases and 1 base, in that order; junction bases with no gene match: 6. Looked up from germline, CDR1 is DFQATT and CDR2 is SNEGSKA (reference sequence). This CDR3 comprises 14 residues. CDR3 amino acids: CSARDRGLSYEQYF. The CDR3 bases are TGCAGTGCGCGCGACAGGGGGCTATCCTACGAGCAGTACTTC.

This clonotype showed up many times. This sequence joins TRBV27 and TRBJ2-1; D remains unclear. V lost 1 base to trimming and J lost 0 bases, with 7 bases between them. Germline CDR1 is MNHEY and CDR2 is SMNVEV (reference sequence). The CDR3 has 15 amino acids. In DNA form, the CDR3 reads TGTGCCAGCAGTTTATATAGGAGCTCCTACAATGAGCAGTTCTTC. Its translation is CASSLYRSSYNEQFF.

This clonotype was picked up many times. This chain connects TRBV7-3 to TRBJ1-5; 8 nucleotides agree with TRBD1. Unmatched junction bases numbered 3, after V lost 1 base and J lost 10 bases. Germline CDR1 and CDR2: SGHTA and FQGTGA. The CDR3 is 13 amino acids. The CDR3 sequence is CASSLRQGAPQHF. For the CDR3, the DNA is TGTGCCAGCAGCTTAAGGCAGGGGGCACCCCAGCATTTT.

In its sample, this clonotype was seen many times. The rearrangement links TRBV6-1 to TRBJ1-4, with D possibly being TRBD1 (5 bases). The germline V gene encodes CDR1 MNHNS and CDR2 SASEGT. Trimming took off 6 bases at V and 6 bases at J, with 8 bases between the two ends. The CDR3 sequence is 12 residues long. The CDR3 nucleotides read TGTGCCAGCAGGGCGGGGGATGAAAAACTGTTTTTT. Residues: CASRAGDEKLFF.

This clonotype was counted at least ten times. The chain has TRBV10-3 and TRBJ1-1, with 8 positions matching TRBD1. The CDR3 contains 15 residues. After removal of 7 bases from V and 1 base from J, the junction contained 8 bases not matched to a gene. From germline, CDR1 is ENHRY and CDR2 SYGVKD. CDR3 in DNA: TGTGCCATCAATAATCAGGGGGCTGGGAACACTGAAGCTTTCTTT. As protein: CAINNQGAGNTEAFF.

The chain carries TRBV12-3 or TRBV12-4 and TRBJ1-4; D not certain. Trimming left V 7 bases short and J 2 bases short, with 8 bases between. There are 13 residues in the CDR3. CDR3 in DNA: TGTGCCAGCACGGGGAATACTAATGAAAAACTGTTTTTT. It is translated as CASTGNTNEKLFF.

This clonotype was seen many times. The V and J genes are TRBV5-5 and TRBJ1-3; a weak D match, TRBD1 (6 bases). This CDR3 is 15 amino acids long. V lost 4 bases and J 8 bases, leaving 19 bases between the germline ends. Germline V CDR1 and CDR2: SGHKS, YYEKEE (reference sequence). CDR3 protein: CASSLGPTRQDTIYF. The CDR3 DNA reads as TGTGCCAGCAGCCTAGGGCCCACCCGACAGGACACCATATATTTT. Supplemented by reference TRBV5-5 and TRBJ1-3, the full variable domain reads DAGVTQSPTHLIKTRGQQVTLRCSPISGHKSVSWYQQVLGQGPQFIFQYYEKEERGRGNFPDRFSARQFPNYSSELNVNALLLGDSALYLCASSLGPTRQDTIYFGEGSWLTVV.

This clonotype was seen repeatedly, ten times or more. V gene TRBV9 combines with J gene TRBJ2-3, with TRBD2 as a possible D gene (6 bases). CDR3 length: 19 amino acids. Looked up from germline, CDR1 is SGDLS and CDR2 is YYNGEE. Trimming took 4 bases from V and 2 from J, leaving 26 bases between them. In DNA, the CDR3 is TGTGCCAGCAGCCCGAGAGGATGGGCGGGACCTACGTCCACAGATACGCAGTATTTT. It translates to CASSPRGWAGPTSTDTQYF.

This clonotype was observed at least ten times. The J gene is TRBJ1-2, the V gene TRBV12-3 or TRBV12-4, with TRBD1 as a possible D gene (6 bases). With 7 bases removed from V and 4 bases from J, the gap between germline ends came to 19 bases. This CDR3 has 15 amino acids. The chain's CDR3 is CASTVGGQSRYGYTF. The DNA for the CDR3 is TGTGCCAGCACAGTGGGTGGACAGTCCCGCTATGGCTACACCTTC.

This clonotype has a handful of counts. A single base separates this from a much larger clone, so it may be a read error. The chain has TRBV30 and TRBJ2-7; D assignment may be TRBD1 or TRBD2 (5 bases each). V lost 0 bases and J lost 6, with 18 bases in between. Germline V gene data show CDR1 as GTSNPN and CDR2 as SVGIG (reference sequence). This CDR3 comprises 15 residues. CDR3 sequence reads: CAWSVLGASMGEQYF. The CDR3 DNA reads TGTGCCTGGAGTGTACTCGGGGCGTCGATGGGCGAGCAGTACTTC.

Ten or more counts support this clonotype. The chain combines TRBV12-3 or TRBV12-4 with TRBJ2-3; 16 bases map to TRBD2. V dropped 6 bases and J dropped 6; count of bases not matched to a gene: 9. The CDR3 has 17 residues. The CDR3 bases are TGTGCCAGCAGCCCGGGACTAGCGGGAGGGCCAGGGGATACGCAGTATTTT. This gives the protein CASSPGLAGGPGDTQYF.

A word on this clonotype: This may be a read error: a much more frequent sequence differs by one nucleotide. The V gene is TRBV7-9, the J gene TRBJ2-3, with 7 nucleotides matching TRBD2. Germline V gene sequence: CDR1 SEHNR, CDR2 FQNEAQ (reference sequence). The CDR3 has 11 amino acids. V was pared by 3 bases and J by 15 bases, with 6 bases of the junction left unmatched. CDR3 DNA sequence: TGTGCCAGCAGCTTGGGACTAACGGGTTATTTT. This translates into CASSLGLTGYF.

This clonotype was seen ten or more times. V is TRBV5-1 and J is TRBJ1-4; 7 nucleotides agree with TRBD1. Germline V gene data show CDR1 as SGHRS and CDR2 as YFSETQ. The CDR3 spans 14 residues. Germline trimming cut 4 bases from V and 8 bases from J; bases unmatched to any gene: 8. CDR3 sequence: CASSTGVSSEKLFF. In DNA, the CDR3 is TGCGCCAGCAGCACAGGGGTATCTTCGGAAAAACTGTTTTTT.

For this clonotype: Since the CDR3 does not end with the conserved phenylalanine or tryptophan, this likely comes from a read error. The chain is built from TRBV12-3 or TRBV12-4 and TRBJ1-2, with D hard to call. The CDR3 has 11 amino acids. Trimming left V 3 bases short and J 7 bases short, with 6 bases between. The CDR3 is CASSLGVGYTL. CDR3 bases: TGTGCCAGCAGTTTGGGCGTTGGCTACACCTTA.